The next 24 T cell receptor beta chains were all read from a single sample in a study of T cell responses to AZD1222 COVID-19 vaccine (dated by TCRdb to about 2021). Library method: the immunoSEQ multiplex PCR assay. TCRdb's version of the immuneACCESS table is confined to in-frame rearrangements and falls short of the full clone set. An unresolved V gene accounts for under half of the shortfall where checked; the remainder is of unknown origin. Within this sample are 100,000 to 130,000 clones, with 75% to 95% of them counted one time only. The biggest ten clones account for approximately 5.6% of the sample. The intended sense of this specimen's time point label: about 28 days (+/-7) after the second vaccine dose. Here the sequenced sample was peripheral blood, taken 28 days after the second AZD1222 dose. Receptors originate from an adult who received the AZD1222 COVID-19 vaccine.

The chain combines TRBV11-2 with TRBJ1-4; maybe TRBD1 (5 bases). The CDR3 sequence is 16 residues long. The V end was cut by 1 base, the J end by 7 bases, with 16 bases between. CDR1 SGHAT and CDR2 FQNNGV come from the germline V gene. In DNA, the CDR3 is TGTGCCAGCAGCTTAGTCCAGGCAGGGAGGAGTGAAAAACTGTTTTTT. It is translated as CASSLVQAGRSEKLFF.

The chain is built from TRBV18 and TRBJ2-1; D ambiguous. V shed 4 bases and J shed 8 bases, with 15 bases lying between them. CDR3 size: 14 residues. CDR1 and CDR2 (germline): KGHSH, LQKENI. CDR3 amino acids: CASSHWTLGDEQFF. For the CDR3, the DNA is TGTGCCAGCTCACACTGGACCCTCGGCGATGAGCAGTTCTTC.

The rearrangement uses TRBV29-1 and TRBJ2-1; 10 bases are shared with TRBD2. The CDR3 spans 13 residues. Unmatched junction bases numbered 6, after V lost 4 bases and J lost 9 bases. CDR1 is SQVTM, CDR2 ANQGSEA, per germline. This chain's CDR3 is CSVVAGGLGEQFF. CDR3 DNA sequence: TGCAGCGTTGTAGCGGGAGGACTGGGTGAGCAGTTCTTC.

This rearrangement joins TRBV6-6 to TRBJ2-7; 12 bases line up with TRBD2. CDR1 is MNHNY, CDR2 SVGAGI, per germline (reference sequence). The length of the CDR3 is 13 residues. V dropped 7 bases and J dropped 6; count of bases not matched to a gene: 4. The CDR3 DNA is TGTGCCAGCAACGGGGGACTAGCGGGCGAGCAGTACTTC. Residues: CASNGGLAGEQYF.

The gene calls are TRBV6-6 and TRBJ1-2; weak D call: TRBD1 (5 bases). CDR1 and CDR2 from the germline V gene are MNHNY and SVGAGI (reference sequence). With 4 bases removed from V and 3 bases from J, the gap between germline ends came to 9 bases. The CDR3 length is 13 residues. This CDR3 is CASSSDSYYGYTF. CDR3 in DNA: TGTGCCAGCAGTTCCGACAGCTACTATGGCTACACCTTC.

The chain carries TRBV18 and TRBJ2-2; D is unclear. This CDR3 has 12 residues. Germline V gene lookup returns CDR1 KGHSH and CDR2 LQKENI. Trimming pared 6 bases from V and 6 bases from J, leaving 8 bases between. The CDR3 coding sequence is TGTGCCAGCTCTTCACTGGCCGGGGAGCTGTTTTTT. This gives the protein CASSSLAGELFF. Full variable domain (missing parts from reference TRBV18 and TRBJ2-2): NAGVMQNPRHLVRRRGQEARLRCSPMKGHSHVYWYRQLPEEGLKFMVYLQKENIIDESGMPKERFSAEFPKEGPSILRIQQVVRGDSAAYFCASSSLAGELFFGEGSRLTVL.

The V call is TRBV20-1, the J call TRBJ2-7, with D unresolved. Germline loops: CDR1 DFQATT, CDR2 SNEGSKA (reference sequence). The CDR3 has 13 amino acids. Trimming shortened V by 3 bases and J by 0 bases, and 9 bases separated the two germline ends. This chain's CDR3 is CSASEGVSYEQYF. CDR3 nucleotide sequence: TGCAGTGCTAGTGAAGGCGTCTCCTACGAGCAGTACTTC.

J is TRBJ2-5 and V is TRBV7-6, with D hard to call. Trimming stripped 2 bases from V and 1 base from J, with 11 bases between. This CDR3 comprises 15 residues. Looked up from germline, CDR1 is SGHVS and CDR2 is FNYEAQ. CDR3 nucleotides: TGTGCCAGCAGCTTAAATTCTGTGGGCCAAGAGACCCAGTACTTC. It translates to CASSLNSVGQETQYF.

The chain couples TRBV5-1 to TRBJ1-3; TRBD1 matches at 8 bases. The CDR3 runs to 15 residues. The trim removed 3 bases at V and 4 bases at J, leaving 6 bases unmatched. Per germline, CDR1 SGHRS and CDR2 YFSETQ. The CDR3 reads CASSYGQGTGNTIYF. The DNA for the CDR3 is TGCGCCAGCAGCTACGGACAGGGAACAGGAAACACCATATATTTT.

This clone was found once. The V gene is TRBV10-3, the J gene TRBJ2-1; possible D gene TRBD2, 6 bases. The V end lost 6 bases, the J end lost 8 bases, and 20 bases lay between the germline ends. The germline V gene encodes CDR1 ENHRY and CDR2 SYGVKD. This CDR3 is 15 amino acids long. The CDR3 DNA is TGTGCCATCAGCTCGGGACTCAATCAACGAGATGAGCAGTTCTTC. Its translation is CAISSGLNQRDEQFF.

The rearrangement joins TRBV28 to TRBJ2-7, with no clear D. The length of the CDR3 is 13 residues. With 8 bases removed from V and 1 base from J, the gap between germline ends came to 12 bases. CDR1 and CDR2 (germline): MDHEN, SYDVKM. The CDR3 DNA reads TGTGCCAGCCACCCGGGCGCTTCCTACGAGCAGTACTTC. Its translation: CASHPGASYEQYF.

CDR3 amino acids: CASSRPLGPYNEQFF. CDR3 coding DNA: TGTGCCAGCAGCCGACCGCTGGGCCCCTACAATGAGCAGTTCTTC. The chain joins TRBV2 to TRBJ2-1; D is uncertain. CDR3 size: 15 residues. Trimming cost V 6 bases and J 2 bases, with 14 bases left between them. Germline V lookup: CDR1 SNHLY, CDR2 FYNNEI.

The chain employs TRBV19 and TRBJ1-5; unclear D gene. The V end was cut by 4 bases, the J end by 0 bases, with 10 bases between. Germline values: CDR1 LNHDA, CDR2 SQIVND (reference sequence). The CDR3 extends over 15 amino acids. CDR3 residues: CASSSGVISNQPQHF. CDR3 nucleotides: TGTGCCAGTAGTAGCGGGGTGATTAGCAATCAGCCCCAGCATTTT.

The CDR3 loop reads CATSAKRRVLNYQPQHF. DNA of the CDR3: TGTGCCACCAGCGCCAAAAGGCGGGTGCTAAACTATCAGCCCCAGCATTTT. The chain is built from TRBV15 and TRBJ1-5; D unclear. The germline V gene encodes CDR1 LNHNV and CDR2 YYDKDF (reference sequence). The CDR3 sequence is 17 residues long. Trimming left V 5 bases short and J 5 bases short, with 22 bases between.

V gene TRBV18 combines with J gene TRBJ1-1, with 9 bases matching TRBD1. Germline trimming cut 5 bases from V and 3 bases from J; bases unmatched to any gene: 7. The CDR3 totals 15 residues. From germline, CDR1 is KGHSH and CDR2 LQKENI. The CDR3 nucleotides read TGTGCCAGCTCAGCACAGGGGGCGGCGGACACTGAAGCTTTCTTT. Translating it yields CASSAQGAADTEAFF.

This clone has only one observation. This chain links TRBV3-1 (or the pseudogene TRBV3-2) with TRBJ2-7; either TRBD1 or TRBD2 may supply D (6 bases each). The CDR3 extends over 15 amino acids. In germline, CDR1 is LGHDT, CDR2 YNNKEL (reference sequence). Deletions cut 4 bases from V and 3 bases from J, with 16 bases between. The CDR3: CASSLTGASLYEQYF. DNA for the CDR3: TGTGCCAGCAGCCTTACGGGGGCCTCTCTCTACGAGCAGTACTTC.

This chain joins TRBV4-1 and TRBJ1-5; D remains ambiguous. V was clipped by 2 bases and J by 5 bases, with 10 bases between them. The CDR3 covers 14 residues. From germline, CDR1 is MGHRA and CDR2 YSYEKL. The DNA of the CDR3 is TGCGCCAGCAGCCAAAGAGACACCGATCAGCCCCAGCATTTT. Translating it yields CASSQRDTDQPQHF.

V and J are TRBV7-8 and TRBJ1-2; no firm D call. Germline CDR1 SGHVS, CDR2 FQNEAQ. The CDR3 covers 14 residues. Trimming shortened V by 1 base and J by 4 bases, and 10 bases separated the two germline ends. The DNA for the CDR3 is TGTGCCAGCAGCTTAGTAGGGAACACCTATGGCTACACCTTC. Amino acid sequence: CASSLVGNTYGYTF.

The CDR3 loop is CASKGQGRNYGYTF. The CDR3 DNA follows: TGTGCCAGCAAGGGGCAGGGTCGAAACTATGGCTACACCTTC. V and J are TRBV16 and TRBJ1-2, with D maybe TRBD1 (5 bases). Trimming cost V 7 bases and J 2 bases, with 14 bases left between them. The V gene's germline CDR1 is KGHSY and CDR2 FQNENV. CDR3 length equals 14 residues.

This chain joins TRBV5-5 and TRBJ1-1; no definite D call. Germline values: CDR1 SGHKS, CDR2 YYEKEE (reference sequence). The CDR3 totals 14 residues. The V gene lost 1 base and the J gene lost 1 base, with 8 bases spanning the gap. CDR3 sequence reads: CASSLRMGNTEAFF. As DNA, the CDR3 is TGTGCCAGCAGCTTGAGGATGGGGAACACTGAAGCTTTCTTT.

In nucleotides, the CDR3 is TGTGCCAGCAGTCCCGGACGGGAGGGACGGGGGTTTAGCACTGAAGCTTTCTTT. This codes for CASSPGREGRGFSTEAFF. This chain joins TRBV27 and TRBJ1-1; maybe TRBD1 (5 bases). V was cut by 5 bases and J by 4 bases, with 26 bases left in between. The germline CDR1 and CDR2 sequences are MNHEY and SMNVEV (reference sequence). This CDR3 spans 18 amino acids.

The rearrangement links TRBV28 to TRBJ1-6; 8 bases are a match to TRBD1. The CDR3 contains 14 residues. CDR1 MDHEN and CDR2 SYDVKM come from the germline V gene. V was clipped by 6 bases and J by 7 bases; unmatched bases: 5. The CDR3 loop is CASRADRGNSPLHF. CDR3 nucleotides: TGTGCCAGCAGGGCAGACAGGGGAAATTCACCCCTCCACTTT.

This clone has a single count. The DNA of the CDR3 is TGTGCCAGCAGCCTAGGTTTAGCGGGAGGGGAAAATGAGCAGTTCTTC. It translates to CASSLGLAGGENEQFF. The J gene is TRBJ2-1, the V gene TRBV7-8, with 11 bases matching TRBD2. V was clipped by 5 bases and J by 7 bases; unmatched bases: 10. The CDR3 spans 16 residues. Germline V gene sequence: CDR1 SGHVS, CDR2 FQNEAQ.

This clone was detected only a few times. CDR3 in amino acids: CASRTTAMNTEAFF. The CDR3 coding sequence is TGCGCCAGCAGGACGACAGCCATGAACACTGAAGCTTTCTTT. This chain links TRBV10-2 with TRBJ1-1; a possible D gene is TRBD1 (5 bases). CDR1 and CDR2 (germline): WSHSY, SAAADI. The CDR3 is 14 residues long. Trimming left V 6 bases short and J 0 bases short, with 11 bases between.